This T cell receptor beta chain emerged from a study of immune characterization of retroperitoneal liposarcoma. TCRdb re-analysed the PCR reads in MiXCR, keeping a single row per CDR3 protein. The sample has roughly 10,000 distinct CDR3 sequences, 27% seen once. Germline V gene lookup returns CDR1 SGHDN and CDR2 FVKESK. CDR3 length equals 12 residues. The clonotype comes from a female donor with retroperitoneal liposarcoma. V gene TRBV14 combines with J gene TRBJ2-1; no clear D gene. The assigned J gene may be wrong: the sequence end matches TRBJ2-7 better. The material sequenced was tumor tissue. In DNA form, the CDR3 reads TGTGCCAGCAGCCAAGATTTAGGGGAGCAGTACTTC. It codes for CASSQDLGEQYF.